Below are 15 T cell receptor beta chains sequenced from a single sample in a study of CD8 T cells in ankylosing spondylitis. TCRdb independently ran MiXCR on the 5' RACE reads; one entry per CDR3 protein. Of 250,000 to 350,000 distinct CDR3 sequences listed, roughly 20% are singletons. What was sequenced was blood, either unsorted or a sorted T cell fraction (not recorded which). Source of these receptors: a male donor with ankylosing spondylitis or in good health (not recorded which).

This chain joins TRBV19 and TRBJ1-5, with 8 positions matching TRBD1. The CDR3 has 14 amino acids. V gave up 6 bases and J gave up 6 bases; unmatched junction bases: 7. CDR1 is LNHDA, CDR2 SQIVND, per germline (reference sequence). The CDR3 loop reads CASSGQGGSQPQHF. DNA for the CDR3: TGTGCCAGTAGCGGACAGGGAGGCAGTCAGCCCCAGCATTTT. The full variable domain, in which reference TRBV19 and TRBJ1-5 provide the parts outside the CDR3, is DGGITQSPKYLFRKEGQNVTLSCEQNLNHDAMYWYRQDPGQGLRLIYYSQIVNDFQKGDIAEGYSVSREKKESFPLTVTSAQKNPTAFYLCASSGQGGSQPQHFGDGTRLSIL.

This clonotype was seen a few times. The chain combines TRBV5-1 with TRBJ2-5, with 7 bases that match TRBD1. Germline V gene data show CDR1 as SGHRS and CDR2 as YFSETQ. With V trimmed by 4 bases and J by 2 bases, 5 bases remained unmatched. There are 14 residues in the CDR3. The CDR3, as DNA: TGCGCCAGCAGCCGCGGACAGGAGCAAGAGACCCAGTACTTC. Its translation: CASSRGQEQETQYF. Looking up the rest from reference TRBV5-1 and TRBJ2-5 gives the full variable domain: KAGVTQTPRYLIKTRGQQVTLSCSPISGHRSVSWYQQTPGQGLQFLFEYFSETQRNKGNFPGRFSGRQFSNSRSEMNVSTLELGDSALYLCASSRGQEQETQYFGPGTRLLVL.

This clonotype was found a few times. The gene calls are TRBV3-1 and TRBJ2-6, with 8 nucleotides matching TRBD1. V lost 0 bases to trimming and J lost 0 bases; unmatched junction nucleotides: 1. This CDR3 contains 17 residues. Germline CDR1 and CDR2: LGHDT and YNNKEL (reference sequence). Here the CDR3 DNA reads TGTGCCAGCAGCCAAGACAGGGGGCTCTCTGGGGCCAACGTCCTGACTTTC. Translating gives CASSQDRGLSGANVLTF.

The chain recombines TRBV12-3 or TRBV12-4 with TRBJ2-1; 10 nucleotides match TRBD1. This CDR3 is built from 13 residues. V trimming: 7 bases; J trimming: 9 bases; junction bases outside the gene matches: 6. The CDR3: CASNPGQGSEQFF. In DNA, the CDR3 is TGTGCCAGCAATCCGGGACAGGGGAGTGAGCAGTTCTTC.

CDR3 in amino acids: CASSQPADRRGANQPQHF. CDR3 sequence (DNA): TGCGCCAGCAGCCAACCCGCAGACAGACGGGGGGCCAATCAGCCCCAGCATTTT. The chain links TRBV4-1 to TRBJ1-5; TRBD1 is a possible D gene (6 bases). Trimming pared 2 bases from V and 3 bases from J, leaving 20 bases between. Germline CDR1 reads MGHRA; CDR2 reads YSYEKL. CDR3 length: 18 amino acids.

The chain recombines TRBV29-1 with TRBJ1-1; the D is unclear. CDR1 is SQVTM and CDR2 is ANQGSEA in the germline V gene. This CDR3 is built from 12 residues. Trimming took off 6 bases at V and 4 bases at J, with 12 bases between the two ends. Here the CDR3 DNA reads TGCAGCGTGAAGGTCCTGAGCACTGAAGCTTTCTTT. Translation: CSVKVLSTEAFF.

This clonotype was found a few times. The CDR3 DNA is TGTGCCAGCACCTTGGACAGGAGCACAGATACGCAGTATTTT. Encoded protein: CASTLDRSTDTQYF. This chain links TRBV6-1 with TRBJ2-3, with TRBD1 matching over 7 bases. V dropped 7 bases and J dropped 0; count of bases not matched to a gene: 4. Per the germline V gene, CDR1 is MNHNS and CDR2 is SASEGT. The CDR3 has 14 amino acids.

The V call is TRBV4-2, the J call TRBJ2-1; D might be TRBD2 (6 bases). Germline V gene lookup returns CDR1 LGHNA and CDR2 YNFKEQ. CDR3 length: 17 residues. Trimming stripped 2 bases from V and 0 bases from J, with 14 bases between. CDR3 in DNA: TGTGCCAGCAGCCAAACAGGCGGGACCTACTCCTACAATGAGCAGTTCTTC. Its protein is CASSQTGGTYSYNEQFF.

This clonotype was seen a few times. J is TRBJ2-5 and V is TRBV3-1; D is unresolved. V was clipped by 1 base and J by 5 bases, with 5 bases between them. CDR1 is LGHDT, CDR2 YNNKEL, per germline (reference sequence). The CDR3 spans 12 residues. CDR3 in DNA: TGTGCCAGCAGCCAAGTATGGGAGACCCAGTACTTC. Protein sequence: CASSQVWETQYF.

This clonotype appeared a few times. CDR3 residues: CASSLDGGVSYNSPLHF. The CDR3 region has the DNA TGCGCCAGCAGCTTGGATGGAGGGGTGAGCTATAATTCACCCCTCCACTTT. The chain carries TRBV5-1 and TRBJ1-6; a weak D match, TRBD1 (5 bases). Germline CDR1 reads SGHRS; CDR2 reads YFSETQ. The CDR3 length is 17 residues. With 0 bases removed from V and 3 bases from J, the gap between germline ends came to 13 bases. Variable domain in full (rest from reference TRBV5-1 and TRBJ1-6): KAGVTQTPRYLIKTRGQQVTLSCSPISGHRSVSWYQQTPGQGLQFLFEYFSETQRNKGNFPGRFSGRQFSNSRSEMNVSTLELGDSALYLCASSLDGGVSYNSPLHFGNGTRLTVT.

J is TRBJ2-7 and V is TRBV20-1, with 7 bases matching TRBD1. The CDR3 spans 14 residues. V dropped 4 bases and J dropped 7; count of bases not matched to a gene: 13. CDR1 and CDR2 (germline): DFQATT, SNEGSKA (reference sequence). CDR3 in DNA: TGCAGTGCTACCTTAAAACAGGGGTTGGGGGAGCAGTACGTC. Translated, it gives CSATLKQGLGEQYV.

The CDR3 region is CATSYEEKLFF. DNA of the CDR3: TGTGCCACCAGTTACGAGGAAAAACTGTTTTTT. This chain uses TRBV24-1 with TRBJ1-4, with unresolved D. Deletions cut 6 bases from V and 8 bases from J, with 6 bases between. Germline V lookup: CDR1 KGHDR, CDR2 SFDVKD. CDR3 length: 11 amino acids.

This clonotype turned up a few times. The chain carries TRBV5-1 and TRBJ2-3; 9 positions match TRBD1. The CDR3 spans 17 residues. J gave up 7 bases and V 4 bases, and 16 bases lay outside the gene matches. From germline, CDR1 is SGHRS and CDR2 YFSETQ. CDR3 in amino acids: CASSRGGVGTGLNTQYF. The CDR3, as DNA: TGCGCCAGCAGCAGAGGAGGGGTCGGGACAGGGCTAAATACGCAGTATTTT.

This clonotype was observed many times. This chain links TRBV6-1 with TRBJ1-2; 9 positions match TRBD1. Germline V gives CDR1 MNHNS, CDR2 SASEGT. Trimming took 7 bases from V and 8 from J; bases not matched to a gene: 14. The CDR3 totals 15 residues. The CDR3 nucleotides are TGTGCCAGCACCACAGCAGGCACAGGGGGCGTCGGCTACACCTTC. Translation gives CASTTAGTGGVGYTF.

CDR3 nucleotide sequence: TGTGCCAGCAGCCAAGCTCCCGGGGGGGTTAATGAGCAGTTCTTC. Protein product: CASSQAPGGVNEQFF. V gene TRBV3-1 combines with J gene TRBJ2-1, with TRBD2 identical over 8 bases. CDR3 length: 15 residues. Per germline, CDR1 LGHDT and CDR2 YNNKEL (reference sequence). V gave up 1 base and J gave up 7 bases; unmatched junction bases: 6.